The 26 T cell receptor beta chains below were found in one sample sequenced in a study of T-cell memory formation after mild COVID-19. MiXCR, run by TCRdb on the 5' RACE reads, gives a single entry per CDR3 protein. The sample contains fewer than 700,000 distinct CDR3 sequences, about a sixth of which appear only once. Sequenced sample: PBMCs or a T cell subset sorted from them (not recorded which). These receptors all stem from an adult woman who had mild COVID-19 (a few samples of this study predate the infection). Cell type and time point are not known.

The sample holds a few counts of this clonotype. The chain joins TRBV12-3 or TRBV12-4 to TRBJ1-2; D not certain. Trimming took off 3 bases at V and 7 bases at J, with 12 bases between the two ends. This CDR3 spans 13 amino acids. This chain's CDR3 is CASSLGSEGGYTF. In DNA form, the CDR3 reads TGTGCCAGCAGTTTGGGCTCAGAGGGTGGCTACACCTTC.

This chain connects TRBV7-3 to TRBJ2-1, with 7 bases matching TRBD2. With V trimmed by 5 bases and J by 6 bases, 7 bases remained unmatched. This CDR3 is built from 14 residues. Germline V lookup: CDR1 SGHTA, CDR2 FQGTGA. CDR3 coding DNA: TGTGCCAGCAGCAAAGGACTAGTTGGCAATGAGCAGTTCTTC. This translates into CASSKGLVGNEQFF.

The CDR3 loop reads CASSPPTNYGYTF. The CDR3 DNA follows: TGTGCCAGCAGTCCACCCACTAACTATGGCTACACCTTC. The chain couples TRBV14 to TRBJ1-2; D is uncertain. Germline CDR1 and CDR2: SGHDN and FVKESK. V dropped 6 bases and J dropped 0 bases, with 8 bases sitting between them. This CDR3 spans 13 amino acids.

This clonotype was seen more than once but under ten times. V gene TRBV7-6 combines with J gene TRBJ1-6, with a possible D match to TRBD1 (5 bases). Deletions cut 0 bases from V and 9 bases from J, with 12 bases between. The CDR3 totals 15 residues. CDR1 is SGHVS and CDR2 is FNYEAQ in the germline V gene. The DNA of the CDR3 is TGTGCCAGCAGCTTAGCGGGGACGGGGGGTTCACCCCTCCACTTT. Translated, it gives CASSLAGTGGSPLHF.

This clonotype was seen at least ten times. The chain carries TRBV5-1 and TRBJ2-7; TRBD2 matches 14 bases. V shed 3 bases and J 5 bases; nucleotides not matched to a gene: 7. CDR3 length: 16 amino acids. The germline CDR1 and CDR2 sequences are SGHRS and YFSETQ. CDR3 amino acids: CASSSRLAGGPNEQYF. CDR3 sequence (DNA): TGCGCCAGCAGCTCCAGACTAGCGGGAGGGCCGAACGAGCAGTACTTC.

This clonotype was seen a few times. This chain joins TRBV14 and TRBJ2-7; the D call may be TRBD1 or TRBD2 (7 bases each). The CDR3 runs 17 residues. V dropped 4 bases and J dropped 0 bases, with 19 bases sitting between them. From germline, CDR1 is SGHDN and CDR2 FVKESK. The CDR3 bases are TGTGCCAGCAGCCCGACAGGGATGGGAGGGGGCTCCTACGAGCAGTACTTC. It specifies CASSPTGMGGGSYEQYF.

The CDR3 DNA follows: TGTGCCAGCAGGAAACCTGACCCCTCAAGCACAGATACGCAGTATTTT. Its translation is CASRKPDPSSTDTQYF. The chain has TRBV7-9 and TRBJ2-3; D call uncertain. Per germline, CDR1 SEHNR and CDR2 FQNEAQ (reference sequence). The CDR3 covers 16 residues. The ends were cut back, 6 bases at V and 0 bases at J, with 16 bases in the middle. The full variable domain, in which reference TRBV7-9 and TRBJ2-3 provide the parts outside the CDR3, is DTGVSQNPRHKITKRGQNVTFRCDPISEHNRLYWYRQTLGQGPEFLTYFQNEAQLEKSRLLSDRFSAERPKGSFSTLEIQRTEQGDSAMYLCASRKPDPSSTDTQYFGPGTRLTVL.

This clonotype occurred a few times. The V gene is TRBV20-1, the J gene TRBJ1-5; no definite D call. The V gene's germline CDR1 is DFQATT and CDR2 SNEGSKA (reference sequence). Trimming left V 0 bases short and J 4 bases short, with 10 bases between. This CDR3 contains 14 residues. CDR3 DNA: TGCAGTGCTAGAGATTCTGGAAGTAATCAGCCCCAGCATTTT. Amino acids: CSARDSGSNQPQHF.

V and J are TRBV7-9 and TRBJ2-7; maybe TRBD1 (6 bases). CDR1 is SEHNR, CDR2 FQNEAQ, per germline (reference sequence). CDR3 length: 17 amino acids. V dropped 3 bases and J dropped 0 bases, with 18 bases sitting between them. The CDR3 DNA reads TGTGCCAGCAGCTTTCAACGGGACACCTACCTCTCCTACGAGCAGTACTTC. Its translation is CASSFQRDTYLSYEQYF.

The chain joins TRBV29-1 to TRBJ2-3, with 8 bases fitting TRBD2. Germline CDR1 reads SQVTM; CDR2 reads ANQGSEA. The junction had 7 bases not matched to a gene; V was cut back by 7 bases and J by 4 bases. The CDR3 has 13 amino acids. CDR3 amino acids: CSAGGTVSDTQYF. CDR3 nucleotide sequence: TGCAGCGCGGGGGGGACTGTTTCAGATACGCAGTATTTT.

This rearrangement joins TRBV2 to TRBJ1-5, with 7 bases identical to TRBD1. Per the germline V gene, CDR1 is SNHLY and CDR2 is FYNNEI. This CDR3 region has 15 residues. J was trimmed by 4 bases and V by 3 bases; bases with no gene match: 6. CDR3 sequence: CASSDSGTANQPQHF. CDR3 DNA sequence: TGTGCCAGCAGTGACTCCGGGACAGCGAATCAGCCCCAGCATTTT.

This clonotype was observed a handful of times. This chain uses TRBV18 with TRBJ2-1, with D uncertain. Germline loops: CDR1 KGHSH, CDR2 LQKENI. The CDR3 is 13 amino acids. The V gene lost 3 bases and the J gene lost 4 bases, with 7 bases spanning the gap. CDR3 loop: CASSPVLYNEQFF. For the CDR3, the DNA is TGTGCCAGCTCACCTGTCTTGTACAATGAGCAGTTCTTC. Full variable domain (missing parts from reference TRBV18 and TRBJ2-1): NAGVMQNPRHLVRRRGQEARLRCSPMKGHSHVYWYRQLPEEGLKFMVYLQKENIIDESGMPKERFSAEFPKEGPSILRIQQVVRGDSAAYFCASSPVLYNEQFFGPGTRLTVL.

This CDR3 reads CASSRGTGTFYEQYF. The DNA of the CDR3 is TGCGCCAGCAGCCGAGGGACAGGGACGTTCTACGAGCAGTACTTC. J is TRBJ2-7 and V is TRBV4-3; 9 bases are shared with TRBD1. CDR3 length equals 15 residues. CDR1 LGHNA and CDR2 YSLEER come from the germline V gene. J was trimmed by 3 bases and V by 4 bases; bases with no gene match: 7.

Only a few counts were recorded for this clonotype. V usage is TRBV9 and J usage is TRBJ2-5; 8 bases line up with TRBD1. Losses at the gene ends were 0 bases for V and 2 bases for J; bases not matched to a gene: 3. This CDR3 has 15 amino acids. CDR1 is SGDLS, CDR2 YYNGEE, per germline. This chain's CDR3 is CASSVDWTGQETQYF. The DNA for the CDR3 is TGTGCCAGCAGCGTAGATTGGACAGGGCAAGAGACCCAGTACTTC. Based on the CDR3 plus reference TRBV9 and TRBJ2-5, the full variable domain is DSGVTQTPKHLITATGQRVTLRCSPRSGDLSVYWYQQSLDQGLQFLIQYYNGEERAKGNILERFSAQQFPDLHSELNLSSLELGDSALYFCASSVDWTGQETQYFGPGTRLLVL.

The chain employs TRBV15 and TRBJ2-5, with 9 bases lining up with TRBD2. CDR1 and CDR2 (germline): LNHNV, YYDKDF (reference sequence). Unmatched junction bases numbered 7, after V lost 3 bases and J lost 2 bases. The CDR3 contains 16 residues. The CDR3 DNA sequence: TGTGCCACCAGCAGGACCAAAGCGGGGGGTCAAGAGACCCAGTACTTC. It yields the protein CATSRTKAGGQETQYF.

This clonotype was observed a few times. This sequence joins TRBV7-8 and TRBJ1-5; TRBD1 agrees at 7 bases. V shed 5 bases, J shed 3 bases, and the junction held 7 bases outside the gene matches. CDR1 is SGHVS and CDR2 is FQNEAQ in the germline V gene. This CDR3 has 15 amino acids. CDR3 nucleotide sequence: TGTGCCAGCAGCGTCGACAGGGCTACCAATCAGCCCCAGCATTTT. It specifies CASSVDRATNQPQHF.

V and J are TRBV3-1 and TRBJ2-6; 9 bases match TRBD2. CDR3 size: 20 residues. With 2 bases clipped from V and 0 bases from J, the junction kept 11 bases outside the gene matches. The germline V gene encodes CDR1 LGHDT and CDR2 YNNKEL (reference sequence). CDR3 in DNA: TGTGCCAGCAGCCAAATCGAGTTAGCGGGGGCCCGCTCTGGGGCCAACGTCCTGACTTTC. Amino acid sequence: CASSQIELAGARSGANVLTF.

This clonotype was observed a few times. The chain carries TRBV12-3 or TRBV12-4 and TRBJ1-5; D is uncertain. CDR3 length equals 15 residues. Trimming cost V 2 bases and J 0 bases, with 8 bases left between them. The CDR3 loop is CASSLRSNSNQPQHF. DNA of the CDR3: TGTGCCAGCAGTTTACGCAGTAATAGCAATCAGCCCCAGCATTTT.

There are a few counts of this clonotype. The chain employs TRBV24-1 and TRBJ2-3, with TRBD1 identical over 7 bases. Germline V lookup: CDR1 KGHDR, CDR2 SFDVKD. CDR3 size: 16 residues. J lost 1 base, V lost 3 bases, and 6 bases had no gene match. CDR3 sequence reads: CATSDRGDRGTDTQYF. In DNA, the CDR3 is TGTGCCACCAGTGATCGAGGGGACAGAGGCACAGATACGCAGTATTTT.

Comment on this clonotype: A much larger clone lies one base from this, so it may be a read error. The genes are TRBV5-1 and TRBJ1-5, with 8 nucleotides matching TRBD1. V lost 4 bases, J lost 3 bases, and 9 bases stayed unmatched. Germline CDR1 and CDR2: SGHRS and YFSETQ. The CDR3 extends over 16 amino acids. As DNA, the CDR3 is TGCGCCAGCAGCCCCACGGACAGGGAGGCCAATCAGCCCCAGCATTTT. Protein product: CASSPTDREANQPQHF.

This clonotype was seen more than once but under ten times. V and J are TRBV7-3 and TRBJ2-2; no firm D call. The V end lost 2 bases, the J end lost 7 bases, and 8 bases lay between the germline ends. The CDR3 sequence is 13 residues long. Germline V lookup: CDR1 SGHTA, CDR2 FQGTGA. CDR3 residues: CASSLGSDGELFF. In DNA form, the CDR3 reads TGTGCCAGCAGCTTAGGATCGGACGGGGAGCTGTTTTTT.

This clonotype has just a few counts. V and J are TRBV9 and TRBJ2-1; weak D call: TRBD2 (6 bases). This CDR3 comprises 16 residues. Trimming cost V 0 bases and J 3 bases, with 13 bases left between them. CDR1 and CDR2 (germline): SGDLS, YYNGEE. The CDR3 loop reads CASSVGPGEGYNEQFF. CDR3 nucleotide sequence: TGTGCCAGCAGCGTAGGTCCGGGAGAGGGCTACAATGAGCAGTTCTTC.

This clonotype has a handful of counts. The chain has TRBV7-2 and TRBJ2-7, with 12 bases aligning to TRBD2. V lost 1 base and J lost 3; bases outside the gene matches: 1. Germline-derived CDR1 and CDR2 are SGHTA and FQGNSA. This CDR3 is 15 amino acids long. The chain's CDR3 is CASSLVLAGGYEQYF. The DNA for the CDR3 is TGTGCCAGCAGCTTAGTACTAGCGGGGGGCTACGAGCAGTACTTC. Combining the CDR3 with reference TRBV7-2 and TRBJ2-7 gives the whole variable domain GAGVSQSPSNKVTEKGKDVELRCDPISGHTALYWYRQSLGQGLEFLIYFQGNSAPDKSGLPSDRFSAERTGGSVSTLTIQRTQQEDSAVYLCASSLVLAGGYEQYFGPGTRLTVT.

This clonotype has a handful of counts. An end of the junction differs from the germline gene, which may be a read error. The chain joins TRBV4-1 to TRBJ1-1; D gene unclear. This CDR3 comprises 18 residues. Germline V CDR1 and CDR2: MGHRA, YSYEKL. The CDR3 DNA reads as TGCGCCAGCAGGCAAGACCCCGGATCCTCAAGCATGGACACTGAAGCTTTCTTT. This sequence encodes CASRQDPGSSSMDTEAFF.

This clonotype was recorded a few times. The V call is TRBV2, the J call TRBJ2-1, with 11 bases lining up with TRBD2. The CDR3 spans 15 residues. Germline values: CDR1 SNHLY, CDR2 FYNNEI. V shed 7 bases, J shed 9 bases, and the junction held 11 bases outside the gene matches. CDR3 coding DNA: TGTGCCAGCACCGAGGCTAGCGGGAGGACAAGTGAGCAGTTCTTC. It yields the protein CASTEASGRTSEQFF.

This clonotype was detected many times. In nucleotides, the CDR3 is TGTGCCAGCAGTTTATGGGGGGACAGGGGCTCCTCTGGGGCCAACGTCCTGACTTTC. Its protein is CASSLWGDRGSSGANVLTF. This chain uses TRBV12-3 or TRBV12-4 with TRBJ2-6; 10 bases align to TRBD1. This CDR3 contains 19 residues. V was clipped by 2 bases and J by 0 bases; unmatched bases: 7.